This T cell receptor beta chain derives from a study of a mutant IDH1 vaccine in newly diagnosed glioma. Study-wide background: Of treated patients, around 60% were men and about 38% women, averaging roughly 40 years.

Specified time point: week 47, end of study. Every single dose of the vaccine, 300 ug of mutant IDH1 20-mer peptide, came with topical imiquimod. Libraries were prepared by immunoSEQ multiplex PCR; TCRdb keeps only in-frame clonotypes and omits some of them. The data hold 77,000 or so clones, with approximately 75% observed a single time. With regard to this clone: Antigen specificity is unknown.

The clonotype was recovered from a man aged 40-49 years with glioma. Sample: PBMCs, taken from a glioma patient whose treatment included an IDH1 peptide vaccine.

CDR3 loop: CASSPGGSGTPLHF. The CDR3 nucleotides read TGTGCCAGCAGTCCGGGGGGATCAGGTACACCCCTCCACTTT. V gene TRBV5-5 combines with J gene TRBJ1-6, with D tentatively TRBD1 (5 bases). Trimming cost V 5 bases and J 11 bases, with 17 bases left between them. The CDR3 has 14 amino acids. Looked up from germline, CDR1 is SGHKS and CDR2 is YYEKEE (reference sequence). Combining the CDR3 with reference TRBV5-5 and TRBJ1-6 gives the whole variable domain DAGVTQSPTHLIKTRGQQVTLRCSPISGHKSVSWYQQVLGQGPQFIFQYYEKEERGRGNFPDRFSARQFPNYSSELNVNALLLGDSALYLCASSPGGSGTPLHFGNGTRLTVT.